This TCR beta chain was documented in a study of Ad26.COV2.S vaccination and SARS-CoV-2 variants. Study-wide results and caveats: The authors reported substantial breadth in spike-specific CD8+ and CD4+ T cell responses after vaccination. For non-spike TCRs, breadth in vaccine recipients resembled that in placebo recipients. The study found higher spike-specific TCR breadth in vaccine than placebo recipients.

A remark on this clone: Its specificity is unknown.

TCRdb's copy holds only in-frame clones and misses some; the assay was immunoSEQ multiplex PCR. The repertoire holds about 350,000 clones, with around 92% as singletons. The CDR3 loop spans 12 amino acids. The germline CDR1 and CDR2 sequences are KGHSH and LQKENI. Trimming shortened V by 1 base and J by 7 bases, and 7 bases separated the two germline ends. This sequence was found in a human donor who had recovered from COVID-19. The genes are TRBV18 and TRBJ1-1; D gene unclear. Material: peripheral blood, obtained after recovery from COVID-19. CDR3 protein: CASSPQGGEAFF. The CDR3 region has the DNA TGTGCCAGCTCACCACAGGGTGGTGAAGCTTTCTTT.